This T cell receptor (beta chain) was documented in a study of T cell responses to AZD1222 COVID-19 vaccine. Data came from immunoSEQ multiplex PCR; TCRdb stores just in-frame clones and leaves some out. The sample has 78,000 or so clones; around 80% are singletons. Per the germline V gene, CDR1 is SGHAT and CDR2 is FQDESV (reference sequence). The CDR3 extends over 11 amino acids. The V gene lost 2 bases and the J gene lost 6 bases, with 2 bases spanning the gap. Recipients boosted at about 4 weeks or about 12 weeks are pooled. As regards this clone: Antigen specificity is unknown.

Study observations and caveats: At baseline, seropositivity was found in only six or seven AZD1222 recipients.

The specimen comprised peripheral blood, sampled 28 days after the second AZD1222 dose. This chain joins TRBV11-1 and TRBJ2-1, with D hard to call. The receptor's source is an adult who received the AZD1222 COVID-19 vaccine. The CDR3, as DNA: TGTGCCAGCAGCTTACTCAATGAGCAGTTCTTC. It is translated as CASSLLNEQFF.